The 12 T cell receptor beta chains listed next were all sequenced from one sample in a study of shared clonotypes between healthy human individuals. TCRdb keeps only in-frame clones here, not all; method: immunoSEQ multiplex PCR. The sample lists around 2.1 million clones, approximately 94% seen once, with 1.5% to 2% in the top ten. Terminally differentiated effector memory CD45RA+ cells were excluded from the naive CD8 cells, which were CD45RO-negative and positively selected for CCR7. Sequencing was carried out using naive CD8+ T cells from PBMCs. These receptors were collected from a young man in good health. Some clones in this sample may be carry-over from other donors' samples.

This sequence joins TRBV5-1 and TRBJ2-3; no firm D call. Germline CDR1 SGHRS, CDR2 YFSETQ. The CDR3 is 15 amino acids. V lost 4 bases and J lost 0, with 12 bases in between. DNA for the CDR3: TGCGCCAGCAGCGGGAAGGATTCTAGCACAGATACGCAGTATTTT. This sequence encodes CASSGKDSSTDTQYF.

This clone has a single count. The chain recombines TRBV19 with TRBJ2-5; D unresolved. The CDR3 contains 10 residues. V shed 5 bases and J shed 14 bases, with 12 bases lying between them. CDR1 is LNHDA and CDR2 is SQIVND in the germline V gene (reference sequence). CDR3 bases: TGTGCCAGTAGTGCAGGTCGTATTTACTTC. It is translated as CASSAGRIYF.

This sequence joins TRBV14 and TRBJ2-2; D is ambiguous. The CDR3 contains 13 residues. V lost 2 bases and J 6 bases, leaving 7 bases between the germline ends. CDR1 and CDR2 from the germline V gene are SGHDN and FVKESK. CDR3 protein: CASSQYQSGELFF. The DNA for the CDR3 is TGTGCCAGCAGCCAATACCAGTCCGGGGAGCTGTTTTTT.

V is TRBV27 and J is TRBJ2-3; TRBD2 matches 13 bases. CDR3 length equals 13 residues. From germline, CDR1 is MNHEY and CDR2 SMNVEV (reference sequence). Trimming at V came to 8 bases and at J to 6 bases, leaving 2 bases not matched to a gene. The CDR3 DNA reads TGTGCCAGCGGGACTAGCGGGACGGATACGCAGTATTTT. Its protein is CASGTSGTDTQYF.

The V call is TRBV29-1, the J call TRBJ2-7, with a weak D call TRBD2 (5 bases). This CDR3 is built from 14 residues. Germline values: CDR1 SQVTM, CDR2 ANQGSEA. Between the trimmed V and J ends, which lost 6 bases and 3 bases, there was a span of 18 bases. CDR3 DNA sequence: TGCAGCGTACTTACCCGGGATCACTTCTACGAGCAGTACTTC. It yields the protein CSVLTRDHFYEQYF.

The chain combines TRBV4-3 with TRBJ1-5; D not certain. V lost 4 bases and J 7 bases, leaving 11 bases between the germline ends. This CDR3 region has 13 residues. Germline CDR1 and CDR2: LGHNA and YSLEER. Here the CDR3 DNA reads TGCGCCAGCAGCCTTTCACTCCGGCAGCCCCAGCATTTT. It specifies CASSLSLRQPQHF.

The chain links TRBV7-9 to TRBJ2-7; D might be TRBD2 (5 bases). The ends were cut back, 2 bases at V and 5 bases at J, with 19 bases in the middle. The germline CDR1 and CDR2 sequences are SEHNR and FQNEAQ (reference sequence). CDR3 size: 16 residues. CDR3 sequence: CASSLPLDLVYDEQYF. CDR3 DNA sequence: TGTGCCAGCAGCTTACCATTGGACTTGGTCTACGACGAGCAGTACTTC.

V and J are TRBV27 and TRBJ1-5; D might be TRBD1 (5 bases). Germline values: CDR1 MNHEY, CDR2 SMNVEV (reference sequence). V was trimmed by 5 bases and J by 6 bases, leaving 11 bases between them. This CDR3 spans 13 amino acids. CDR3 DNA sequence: TGTGCCAGCAGTAAGTCAGGGAGTCAGCCCCAGCATTTT. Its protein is CASSKSGSQPQHF.

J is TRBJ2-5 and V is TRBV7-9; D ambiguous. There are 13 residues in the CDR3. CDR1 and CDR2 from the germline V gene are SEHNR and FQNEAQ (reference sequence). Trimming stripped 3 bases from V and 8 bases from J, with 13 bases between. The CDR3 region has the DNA TGTGCCAGCAGCTTCGCAGCTCCTCCAACCCAGTACTTC. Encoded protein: CASSFAAPPTQYF.

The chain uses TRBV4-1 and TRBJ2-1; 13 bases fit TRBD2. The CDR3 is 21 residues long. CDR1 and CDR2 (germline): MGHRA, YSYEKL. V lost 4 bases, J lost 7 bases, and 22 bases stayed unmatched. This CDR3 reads CASSPHHSPRLAGGSGNEQFF. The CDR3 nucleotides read TGCGCCAGCAGCCCACATCACTCACCTAGACTAGCGGGAGGAAGCGGGAATGAGCAGTTCTTC.

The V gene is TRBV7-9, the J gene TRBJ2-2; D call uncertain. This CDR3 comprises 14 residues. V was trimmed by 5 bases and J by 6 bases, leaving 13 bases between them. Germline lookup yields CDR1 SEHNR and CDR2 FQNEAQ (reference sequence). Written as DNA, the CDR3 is TGTGCCAGCAGCGTTCCCCACTCCCCCGGGGAGCTGTTTTTT. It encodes CASSVPHSPGELFF.

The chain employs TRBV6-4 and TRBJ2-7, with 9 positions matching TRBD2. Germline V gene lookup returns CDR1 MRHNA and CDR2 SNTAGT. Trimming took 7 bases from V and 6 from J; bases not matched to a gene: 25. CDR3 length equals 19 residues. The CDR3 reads CASTDDVCLQGLAFSEQYF. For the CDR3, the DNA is TGTGCCAGCACCGACGACGTATGCCTCCAGGGACTAGCTTTCTCCGAGCAGTACTTC.